The 17 T cell receptor beta chains reported below all come from one sample, sequenced in a study of blood T cells in healthy people across ages. A second PCR of roughly 6 to 12 cycles used a sample-barcoded 5' primer and a J-beta primer mix. A single record per CDR3 protein comes from TCRdb applying MiXCR to the 5' RACE reads. The sample contains just over 1 million distinct CDR3 sequences, 35% to 55% of which appear only once. The material sequenced was blood. These receptors were taken from a woman aged 55 to 70 in good health.

This clonotype was observed a handful of times. One junction end disagrees with the germline gene, perhaps due to a read error. The rearrangement joins TRBV2 to TRBJ2-5; 10 bases fit TRBD2. The CDR3 runs to 14 residues. Germline CDR1 reads SNHLY; CDR2 reads FYNNEI. The DNA for the CDR3 is TGTGCCGGCAGTGAGGCTAGCGGGAGAGAGACCCAGTACTTC. Amino acid sequence: CAGSEASGRETQYF.

This clonotype was picked up a small number of times. This chain links TRBV27 with TRBJ2-1; D call uncertain. Between the trimmed V and J ends, which lost 6 bases and 7 bases, there was a span of 19 bases. The CDR3 loop spans 15 amino acids. Germline V gene lookup returns CDR1 MNHEY and CDR2 SMNVEV (reference sequence). The CDR3 bases are TGTGCCAGCAGCCTCGGCGCTACCGCCAGGAATGAGCAGTTCTTC. It is translated as CASSLGATARNEQFF.

This clonotype was observed a single time. A read error may explain this, as a much larger clone is one base away. The chain recombines TRBV20-1 with TRBJ2-4, with 10 bases lining up with TRBD2. The J call may be mistaken, given a closer DNA end match to TRBJ2-5. There are 15 residues in the CDR3. Germline CDR1 and CDR2: DFQATT and SNEGSKA (reference sequence). CDR3 sequence: CSTAPLTSGQETQYF. The CDR3 region has the DNA TGCAGTACCGCCCCCCTGACTAGCGGGCAAGAGACCCAGTACTTC.

The chain combines TRBV10-1 with TRBJ2-4; 7 nucleotides match TRBD2. The CDR3 length is 15 residues. In germline, CDR1 is WNHNN, CDR2 SYGVQD (reference sequence). Trimming at V came to 3 bases and at J to 8 bases, leaving 10 bases not matched to a gene. The CDR3 sequence: CASSDQRRGGDIQYF. The CDR3 region has the DNA TGCGCCAGCAGTGACCAGCGACGGGGAGGGGACATTCAGTACTTC.

A few counts support this clonotype. CDR3 protein: CASSSRRDRGTYEQYF. The CDR3 region has the DNA TGCGCCAGCAGCTCTCGCCGGGACAGGGGTACTTACGAGCAGTACTTC. The chain employs TRBV4-1 and TRBJ2-7; 10 bases map to TRBD1. With 5 bases clipped from V and 4 bases from J, the junction kept 11 bases outside the gene matches. The germline gives CDR1 MGHRA, CDR2 YSYEKL. The CDR3 is made up of 16 amino acids.

The CDR3 protein is CASSFSGENTEAFF. CDR3 nucleotides: TGTGCCAGCAGTTTCTCTGGAGAGAACACTGAAGCTTTCTTT. The chain carries TRBV12-3 or TRBV12-4 and TRBJ1-1; D uncertain. The CDR3 loop spans 14 amino acids. V was shortened by 3 bases and J by 1 base, with 9 bases between the two germline ends.

This clonotype was counted between two and nine times. This chain connects TRBV18 to TRBJ2-3; 12 bases match TRBD2. After removal of 4 bases from V and 2 bases from J, the junction contained 10 bases not matched to a gene. The CDR3 sequence is 18 residues long. Germline lookup yields CDR1 KGHSH and CDR2 LQKENI. The CDR3 sequence is CASSQLVGLAGITDTQYF. CDR3 bases: TGTGCCAGCTCACAACTGGTCGGACTAGCGGGGATCACAGATACGCAGTATTTT. Supplemented by reference TRBV18 and TRBJ2-3, the full variable domain reads NAGVMQNPRHLVRRRGQEARLRCSPMKGHSHVYWYRQLPEEGLKFMVYLQKENIIDESGMPKERFSAEFPKEGPSILRIQQVVRGDSAAYFCASSQLVGLAGITDTQYFGPGTRLTVL.

Only a few counts were recorded for this clonotype. The chain carries TRBV6-6 and TRBJ2-7, with 8 bases fitting TRBD1. The CDR3 runs to 13 residues. J was trimmed by 3 bases and V by 5 bases; bases with no gene match: 3. Per germline, CDR1 MNHNY and CDR2 SVGAGI (reference sequence). The CDR3 is CASSHRGIYEQYF. The DNA for the CDR3 is TGTGCCAGCAGTCACAGGGGGATCTACGAGCAGTACTTC.

The CDR3 DNA follows: TGTGCCAGCAGTCCGCAGGGAGACGGCACAGATACGCAGTATTTT. Protein: CASSPQGDGTDTQYF. The chain carries TRBV6-5 and TRBJ2-3; D may match TRBD1 or TRBD2 (5 bases each). Trimming left V 5 bases short and J 1 base short, with 13 bases between. Per germline, CDR1 MNHEY and CDR2 SVGAGI. The CDR3 extends over 15 amino acids.

The rearrangement uses TRBV27 and TRBJ2-3; 13 bases match TRBD2. The CDR3 is made up of 17 amino acids. Germline V gene data show CDR1 as MNHEY and CDR2 as SMNVEV (reference sequence). The V gene end was trimmed by 7 bases and the J gene end by 5 bases; junction bases not matched to a gene: 12. In nucleotides, the CDR3 is TGTGCCAGCAAGGTGGGACTAGCGGGGTCCGTGTTAGATACGCAGTATTTT. It is translated as CASKVGLAGSVLDTQYF.

The V and J genes are TRBV6-5 and TRBJ2-5, with 10 bases aligning to TRBD2. Germline lookup yields CDR1 MNHEY and CDR2 SVGAGI. This CDR3 has 16 amino acids. V lost 4 bases to trimming and J lost 11 bases; unmatched junction nucleotides: 16. The CDR3 region is CASSSKLAGWGNEQYF. The CDR3 bases are TGTGCCAGCAGTTCCAAACTAGCGGGATGGGGCAATGAGCAGTACTTC.

This chain's CDR3 is CASSQMPSGANVLTF. The CDR3 DNA follows: TGCGCCAGCAGCCAAATGCCCTCTGGGGCCAACGTCCTGACTTTC. This chain uses TRBV4-1 with TRBJ2-6; no firm D call. CDR3 length equals 15 residues. CDR1 and CDR2 (germline): MGHRA, YSYEKL. Trimming left V 2 bases short and J 0 bases short, with 5 bases between.

This chain uses TRBV6-5 with TRBJ1-1; no clear D. Trimming cost V 5 bases and J 7 bases, with 20 bases left between them. This CDR3 region has 15 residues. Germline V gives CDR1 MNHEY, CDR2 SVGAGI. CDR3 sequence (DNA): TGTGCCAGCAGTCGGAGGCCGAGGGTTGACGGTGAAGCTTTCTTT. Residues: CASSRRPRVDGEAFF.

The sample holds a few counts of this clonotype. The chain links TRBV12-3 or TRBV12-4 to TRBJ2-3, with TRBD2 matching 10 bases. CDR3 length: 19 amino acids. Trimming at V came to 4 bases and at J to 1 base, leaving 14 bases not matched to a gene. The CDR3 region has the DNA TGTGCCAGCAGTTCGATGGGGCGGCTAGCGGGAGTAGGCACAGATACGCAGTATTTT. Translation: CASSSMGRLAGVGTDTQYF.

This clonotype was detected only a few times. This sequence joins TRBV20-1 and TRBJ2-5, with 8 nucleotides matching TRBD1. Germline assignment: CDR1 DFQATT and CDR2 SNEGSKA (reference sequence). The CDR3 has 11 residues. V gave up 5 bases and J gave up 6 bases; unmatched junction bases: 2. The CDR3 sequence is CSAWTGQTQYF. The CDR3, as DNA: TGCAGTGCTTGGACAGGGCAGACCCAGTACTTC.

This clonotype was seen ten or more times. This chain links TRBV20-1 with TRBJ2-7; D is undetermined. V was pared by 6 bases and J by 3 bases, with 18 bases between. The CDR3 has 14 residues. Germline V gene sequence: CDR1 DFQATT, CDR2 SNEGSKA (reference sequence). CDR3 residues: CSAAPAAAIYEQYF. DNA for the CDR3: TGCAGTGCCGCCCCTGCGGCGGCCATCTACGAGCAGTACTTC.

V and J are TRBV27 and TRBJ2-3; 9 bases are a match to TRBD2. Germline V CDR1 and CDR2: MNHEY, SMNVEV (reference sequence). The junction had 12 bases not matched to a gene; V was cut back by 4 bases and J by 4 bases. The CDR3 sequence is 17 residues long. The CDR3 region is CASSYRPGLAGADTQYF. DNA of the CDR3: TGTGCCAGCAGTTACAGACCGGGACTAGCAGGTGCAGATACGCAGTATTTT.